The T cell receptor (beta chain) under discussion was sequenced for a study of blood T cells in healthy people across ages. Peripheral blood from each donor was collected in a volume of 9.5 to 10 milliliters. A second PCR of about 6 to 12 cycles used a sample-barcoded 5' primer and a J-beta primer mix. Each CDR3 protein is one row after TCRdb ran MiXCR on the 5' RACE reads. The sample contains 910,000 or so distinct CDR3 sequences, 51% of which appear only once. Trimming shortened V by 6 bases and J by 4 bases, and 10 bases separated the two germline ends. CDR3 length: 14 amino acids. Germline V gene data show CDR1 as MGHRA and CDR2 as YSYEKL.

This receptor was taken from a woman between 55 and 75 years old in good health. The chain recombines TRBV4-1 with TRBJ1-6; the D gene is possibly TRBD1 (6 bases). The sequencing sample was made of blood. The CDR3 sequence: CASRPGAYNSPLHF. The CDR3 coding sequence is TGCGCCAGCAGACCAGGGGCTTATAATTCACCCCTCCACTTT.